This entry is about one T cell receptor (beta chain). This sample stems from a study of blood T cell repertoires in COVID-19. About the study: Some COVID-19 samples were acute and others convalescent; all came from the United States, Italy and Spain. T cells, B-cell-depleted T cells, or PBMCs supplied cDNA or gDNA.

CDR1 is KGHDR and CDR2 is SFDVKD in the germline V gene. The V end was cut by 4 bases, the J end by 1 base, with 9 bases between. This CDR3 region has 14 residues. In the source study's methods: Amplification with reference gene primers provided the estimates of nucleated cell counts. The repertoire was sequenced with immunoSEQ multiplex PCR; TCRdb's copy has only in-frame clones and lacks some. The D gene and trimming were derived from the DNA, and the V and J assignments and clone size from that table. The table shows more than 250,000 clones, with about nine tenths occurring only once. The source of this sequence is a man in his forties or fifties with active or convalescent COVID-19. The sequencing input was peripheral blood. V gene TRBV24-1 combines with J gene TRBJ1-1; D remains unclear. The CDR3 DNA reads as TGTGCCACCAGTGACCCCGGTGAGAACACTGAAGCTTTCTTT. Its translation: CATSDPGENTEAFF.